This T cell receptor beta chain was retrieved from a study of CD8 T cells in Susac syndrome. When the RNA was reverse transcribed, random hexamers were used with an input of 0.5 to 1 ug. MiXCR was run by TCRdb on the immunoSEQ multiplex PCR reads, yielding one entry per CDR3 protein. This table has roughly 120,000 distinct CDR3 sequences, 85% to 95% appearing once. Germline lookup yields CDR1 SGHDT and CDR2 YYEEEE. CDR3 size: 19 residues. The ends were cut back, 6 bases at V and 0 bases at J, with 26 bases in the middle. Sequencing of TCR beta was carried out in blood CD8+ and CD4+ T cells. FACS was used to enrich TEMRA cells, whereas the CD8+ and CD4+ T cells were obtained by negative isolation.

Sequenced sample: CD4+ T cells from PBMCs. The receptor comes from a human donor with multiple sclerosis. V usage is TRBV5-6 and J usage is TRBJ2-3, with a weak D call TRBD2 (5 bases). The CDR3 DNA is TGTGCCAGCACCCGTAGAGCACCTTCCGGGGAGATCAGCACAGATACGCAGTATTTT. It is translated as CASTRRAPSGEISTDTQYF.